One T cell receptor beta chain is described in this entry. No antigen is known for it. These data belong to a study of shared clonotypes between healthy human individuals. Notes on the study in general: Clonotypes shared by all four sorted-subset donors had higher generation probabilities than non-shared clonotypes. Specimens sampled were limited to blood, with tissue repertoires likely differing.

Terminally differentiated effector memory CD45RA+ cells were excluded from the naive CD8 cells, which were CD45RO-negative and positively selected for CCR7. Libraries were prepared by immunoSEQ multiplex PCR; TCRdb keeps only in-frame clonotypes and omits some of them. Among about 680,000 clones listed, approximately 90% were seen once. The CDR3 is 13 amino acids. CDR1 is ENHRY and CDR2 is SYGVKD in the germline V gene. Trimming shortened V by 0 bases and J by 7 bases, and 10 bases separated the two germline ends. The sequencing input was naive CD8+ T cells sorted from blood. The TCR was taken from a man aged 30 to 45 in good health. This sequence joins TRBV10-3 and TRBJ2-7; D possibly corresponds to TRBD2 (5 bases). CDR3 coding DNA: TGTGCCATCAGTGAGTCGTGGACTCGAGAGCAGTACTTC. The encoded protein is CAISESWTREQYF.